This TCR beta chain stems from a study of T cells in Graves' hyperthyroidism and ophthalmopathy. RNA transcripts were the template for amplifying TCR beta CDR3 regions. Using the HTBI primer set, a first-round RT-PCR was run on the TCR CDR3. One entry per CDR3 protein, called by TCRdb with MiXCR from the multiplex PCR reads. The sample records more than 300,000 distinct CDR3 sequences, around 14% being singletons. The CDR3 covers 16 residues. Trimming pared 1 base from V and 0 bases from J, leaving 13 bases between. Germline V CDR1 and CDR2: LGHDT, YNNKEL (reference sequence). This clonotype was picked up a small number of times.

The TCR was taken from a woman younger than 45 with Graves' hyperthyroidism. Sequenced sample: blood. The gene calls are TRBV3-1 and TRBJ2-7; no clear D. The CDR3 nucleotides are TGTGCCAGCAGCCAAGTCGCAGGCCTTAGCTCCTACGAGCAGTACTTC. Translated, it gives CASSQVAGLSSYEQYF.